What follows are 5 T cell receptor beta chains derived from one specimen sequenced in a study of regulatory T cells in long-lasting Graves disease. Relying on iRepertoire HTBI primers and Arm-PCR of CDR3 regions, the team built TCR beta libraries. TCRdb reanalysed the multiplex PCR reads using MiXCR and keeps one entry per CDR3 protein. Among roughly 500,000 distinct CDR3 sequences, roughly 12% were seen once, and the ten largest hold 8.5% to 10%. Time point in this sample: newly diagnosed GD, antithyroid drugs for less than 3 months. Researchers made the TCR library from RNA that was extracted from PBMCs. Separately, the same data were catalogued under a study of T cells in Graves' hyperthyroidism and ophthalmopathy.

The source material was peripheral blood mononuclear cells (PBMCs), sampled at new diagnosis, from a patient treated with antithyroid drugs. These receptors were collected from a man younger than 45 with Graves disease.

Only a few counts were recorded for this clonotype. J is TRBJ2-2 and V is TRBV11-3, with D perhaps TRBD1 (6 bases). This CDR3 is built from 17 residues. V was shortened by 0 bases and J by 4 bases, with 15 bases between the two germline ends. Germline assignment: CDR1 SGHNT and CDR2 YENEEA. CDR3 amino acids: CASSLDPLSGATGELFF. The DNA of the CDR3 is TGTGCCAGCAGCTTAGATCCCCTGTCAGGGGCCACCGGGGAGCTGTTTTTT.

The chain is built from TRBV7-9 and TRBJ1-3; the D is unclear. The V and J ends lost 5 bases and 1 base respectively, with 6 bases between them. Germline values: CDR1 SEHNR, CDR2 FQNEAQ (reference sequence). This CDR3 region has 13 residues. The CDR3 bases are TGTGCCAGCAGCGCATTTTCTGGAAACACCATATATTTT. Translating it yields CASSAFSGNTIYF.

This clonotype was recorded a few times. This may be a read error, as it is one base from a much larger clone. It is likely a read error, because the conserved phenylalanine at the end of the CDR3 is missing. V and J are TRBV15 and TRBJ2-5; maybe TRBD1 (6 bases). Germline V lookup: CDR1 LNHNV, CDR2 YYDKDF (reference sequence). The CDR3 extends over 15 amino acids. V was pared by 0 bases and J by 1 base, with 9 bases between. CDR3 DNA sequence: TGTGCCACCAGCAGAGAGTGGACAGCCCAAGAGACCCAGTACTCC. Its protein is CATSREWTAQETQYS.

This clonotype was counted a few times. The J gene is TRBJ1-4, the V gene TRBV27; D is uncertain. The germline V gene has CDR1 MNHEY and CDR2 SMNVEV (reference sequence). The CDR3 has 16 amino acids. V was shortened by 1 base and J by 7 bases, with 16 bases between the two germline ends. The CDR3: CASSLYTGGRGEKLFF. The CDR3, as DNA: TGTGCCAGCAGTTTATATACGGGAGGTCGGGGTGAAAAACTGTTTTTT.

In its sample, this clonotype was seen a few times. This CDR3 is CASSLWGANYNEQFF. For the CDR3, the DNA is TGTGCCAGCAGCTTATGGGGGGCCAACTACAATGAGCAGTTCTTC. V usage is TRBV7-9 and J usage is TRBJ2-1; perhaps D is TRBD1 or TRBD2 (6 bases each). Trimming took off 2 bases at V and 3 bases at J, with 11 bases between the two ends. The CDR3 spans 15 residues. Germline V CDR1 and CDR2: SEHNR, FQNEAQ (reference sequence).